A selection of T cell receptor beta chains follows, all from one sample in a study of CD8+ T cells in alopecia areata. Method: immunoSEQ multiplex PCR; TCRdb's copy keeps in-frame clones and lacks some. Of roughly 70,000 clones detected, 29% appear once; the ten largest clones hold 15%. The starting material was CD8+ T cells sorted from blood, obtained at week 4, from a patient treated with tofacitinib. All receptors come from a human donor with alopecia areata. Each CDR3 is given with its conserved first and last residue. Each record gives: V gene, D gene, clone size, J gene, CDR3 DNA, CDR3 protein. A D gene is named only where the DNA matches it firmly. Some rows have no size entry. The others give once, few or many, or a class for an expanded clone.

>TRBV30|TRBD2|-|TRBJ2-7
TGTGCCTGGAGTGGAGGGACTAGCGGTTACGAGCAGTACTTC
CAWSGGTSGYEQYF
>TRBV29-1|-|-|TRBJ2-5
TGCAGCGCTCCATCGGCGCCAGAGACCCAGTACTTC
CSAPSAPETQYF
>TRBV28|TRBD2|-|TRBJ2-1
TGTGCCAGACTAGCGGGAGCACCGAATGAGCAGTTCTTC
CARLAGAPNEQFF
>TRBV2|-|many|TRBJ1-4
TGTGCCAGCAGTGAAGCGTGGACAACTAATGAAAAACTGTTTTTT
CASSEAWTTNEKLFF
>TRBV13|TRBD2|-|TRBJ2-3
TGTGCCAGCAGCTTCCGGGACTACACAGATACGCAGTATTTT
CASSFRDYTDTQYF
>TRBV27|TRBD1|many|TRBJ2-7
TGTGCCAGCAGTAACCCCGGGACAGGGACCTACGAGCAGTACTTC
CASSNPGTGTYEQYF
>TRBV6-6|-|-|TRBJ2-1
TGTGCCAGCAGTTCAGGACCCACCTCCTACAATGAGCAGTTCTTC
CASSSGPTSYNEQFF
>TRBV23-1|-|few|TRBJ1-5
TGCGCCAGCAGTCGAATCGGGACCCCCTTTTTT
CASSRIGTPFF
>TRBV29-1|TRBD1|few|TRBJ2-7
TGCAGCGTTGAAGATCCGGGACAGGGGAACTACGAGCAGTACTTC
CSVEDPGQGNYEQYF
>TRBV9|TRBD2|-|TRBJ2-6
TGTGCCAGCAGCGTAAGGCTAGCGGGAGATTCTGGGGCCAACGTCCTGACTTTC
CASSVRLAGDSGANVLTF
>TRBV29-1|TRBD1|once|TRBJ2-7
TGCAGCGTTGAAGAACCGGGACAGTACGAGCAGTACTTC
CSVEEPGQYEQYF
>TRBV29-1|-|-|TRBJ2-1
TGCAGCGTTGAAACGGCTAGCAGGGAGGCTGAGCAGTTCTTC
CSVETASREAEQFF
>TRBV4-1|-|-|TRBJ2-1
TGCGCCAGCAGCCAAAGCGGCGGGAATCCATCGGCCGGCGAGCAGTTCTTC
CASSQSGGNPSAGEQFF
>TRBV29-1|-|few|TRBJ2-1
TGCAGCGTTGTTTCGGGTGAGACTTCACCGTTCTTC
CSVVSGETSPFF
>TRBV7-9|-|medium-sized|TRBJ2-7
TGTGCCAGCAGCCCGAGACACCACGAGCAGTACTTC
CASSPRHHEQYF
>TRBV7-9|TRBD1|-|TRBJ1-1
TGTGCCAGCGGGACAGGACAAGTGAACACTGAAGCTTTCTTT
CASGTGQVNTEAFF